These T cell receptor beta chains were read from a single sample in a study of blood T cell repertoires in COVID-19. Some clones are missing from TCRdb's copy, which holds only in-frame ones; the method was immunoSEQ multiplex PCR. The table includes over 130,000 clones, over 75% detected once. Sequenced input: PBMCs or T cells enriched from blood (not recorded which). All receptors come from a man aged 45 to 65 in a cohort exposed to, infected with or recovered from COVID-19 (not recorded which). The CDR3 runs from the conserved cysteine through the conserved F or W. A D gene is named only where the DNA matches it firmly. The size of a clone is reported for some rows only, either as once, few or many, or as a class for expanded clones.

>TRBV6-5|TRBD1|-|TRBJ1-3
TGTGCCAGCAGTCCAGGGGGTTTCGCGGGAAACACCATATATTTT
CASSPGGFAGNTIYF
>TRBV29-1|-|-|TRBJ2-7
TGCAGCGTTGAACTGGAGGGACTCTCCTACGAGCAGTACTTC
CSVELEGLSYEQYF
>TRBV18|TRBD1|-|TRBJ2-1
TGTGCCAGCTCACAGACAGGGGGGCCCTACAATGAGCAGTTCTTC
CASSQTGGPYNEQFF
>TRBV5-1|TRBD2|-|TRBJ2-7
TGCGCCAGCAGCTTGGAGCTAGCGGTCGGCGAGCAGTACTTC
CASSLELAVGEQYF
>TRBV19|-|-|TRBJ2-7
TGTGCCAGTAGTATCACCGGGATCACCTACGAGCAGTACTTC
CASSITGITYEQYF
>TRBV4-1|-|once|TRBJ2-7
TGCGCCAGCAGCCCCGACAGTTACGAGCAGTACTTC
CASSPDSYEQYF
>TRBV4-1|-|-|TRBJ2-1
TGCGCCAGCAGCCAAGATCTAGCCCGCTATGAGCAGTTCTTC
CASSQDLARYEQFF
>TRBV5-1|-|-|TRBJ2-5
TGCGCCAGCAGTTTCACAACAGAGACCCGGGGGACCCAGTACTTC
CASSFTTETRGTQYF
>TRBV6-1|-|-|TRBJ2-6
TGTGCCAGCAGTGATGACAGCTCTGGGGCCAACGTCCTGACTTTC
CASSDDSSGANVLTF
>TRBV12-3/TRBV12-4|TRBD1|-|TRBJ2-2
TGTGCCAGCAGTCCCAGGGGGCCCGGGGAGCTGTTTTTT
CASSPRGPGELFF
>TRBV7-2|TRBD1|-|TRBJ2-3
TGTGCCAGCAGCCCCGGACAGGGCGTCGCAGATACGCAGTATTTT
CASSPGQGVADTQYF
>TRBV27|TRBD2|-|TRBJ2-4
TGTGCCAGCAGTAGCGGACTAGCGGGAGTAGGGATTCAGTACTTC
CASSSGLAGVGIQYF
>TRBV7-2|TRBD2|-|TRBJ2-1
TGTGCCAGCAGCTTGGGGACTAGCGGGAGCCTATCGGAGCAGTTCTTC
CASSLGTSGSLSEQFF
>TRBV5-4|TRBD1|-|TRBJ2-7
TGTGCCAGCAGCCATTCCCGGGACAGCCTCTACGAGCAGTACTTC
CASSHSRDSLYEQYF
>TRBV5-1|TRBD1|few|TRBJ1-2
TGCGCCAGCAGCTCTACAGGGGACTATGGCTACACCTTC
CASSSTGDYGYTF
>TRBV9|-|-|TRBJ2-7
TGTGCCAGCAGCGTAGGACATAGTTCCTACGAGCAGTACTTC
CASSVGHSSYEQYF
>TRBV6-1|TRBD1|-|TRBJ1-6
TGTGCCAGCAGTGCCTTTGACAGGGTGTTGAGCTCACCCCTCCACTTT
CASSAFDRVLSSPLHF
>TRBV7-2|-|-|TRBJ1-2
TGTGCCAGCAGCTTAGCCGGGGGTTGGGTTTTGGCTGATGGCTACACCTTC
CASSLAGGWVLADGYTF
>TRBV12-3/TRBV12-4|-|-|TRBJ1-1
TGTGCCAGCAGTTTAGGACAGGCAACTGAAGCTTTCTTT
CASSLGQATEAFF
>TRBV20-1|TRBD1|-|TRBJ1-2
TGCAGTGCTAGTAGTGACAGGGACTATGGCTACACCTTC
CSASSDRDYGYTF
>TRBV28|-|once|TRBJ1-1
TGTGCCACCCCAGGGGAAGATTTGAACACTGAAGCTTTCTTT
CATPGEDLNTEAFF
>TRBV19|TRBD2|-|TRBJ2-3
TGTGCCAGTAGTTGGCGGGGGGAAGGGGATACGCAGTATTTT
CASSWRGEGDTQYF
>TRBV6-2/TRBV6-3|-|-|TRBJ2-7
TGTGCCAGCAGTTACTCCTCGACAGATCCTTTCTACGAGCAGTACTTC
CASSYSSTDPFYEQYF
>TRBV7-9|TRBD2|-|TRBJ2-2
TGTGCCAGCAGCTCGGGACTAGCGGCAACCGGGGAGCTGTTTTTT
CASSSGLAATGELFF
>TRBV9|-|-|TRBJ1-3
TGTGCCAGCAGCGTAGGGCAGGGATCTGATCGCAGCTCTGGAAACACCATATATTTT
CASSVGQGSDRSSGNTIYF
>TRBV23-1|-|-|TRBJ1-5
TGCGCCAGCAGCCCACGTCCTAGGCAGGGCCATAGCAATCAGCCCCAGCATTTT
CASSPRPRQGHSNQPQHF
>TRBV28|-|-|TRBJ2-7
TGTGCCAGCAGGGGCGGGGCCTCCTACGAGCAGTACTTC
CASRGGASYEQYF
>TRBV7-8|TRBD1|-|TRBJ1-1
TGTGCCAGCAGCCAAGGGACAGGCGGAATGAACACTGAAGCTTTCTTT
CASSQGTGGMNTEAFF
>TRBV29-1|-|-|TRBJ2-1
TGCAGCGTTGATGGGAGGAGGCAGTTCTTC
CSVDGRRQFF
>TRBV14|-|-|TRBJ2-5
TGTGCCAGCAGCCAAGATGCGTCGCCATACGAGACCCAGTACTTC
CASSQDASPYETQYF
>TRBV19|TRBD2|-|TRBJ2-7
TGTGCCAGTAGTATAGCGGGCGACGGGGGGACCGAGCAGTACTTC
CASSIAGDGGTEQYF
>TRBV5-1|-|-|TRBJ1-3
TGCGCCAGCACCCACCCCGGGGACTCTGGAAACACCATATATTTT
CASTHPGDSGNTIYF
>TRBV28|-|once|TRBJ2-5
TGTGCCAGCCTCCCGGGTGGGGGCTATGAGACCCAGTACTTC
CASLPGGGYETQYF
>TRBV15|-|-|TRBJ2-2
TGTGCCACCAGCGGGCTTCTAGCAGGCACCGGGGAGCTGTTTTTT
CATSGLLAGTGELFF
>TRBV29-1|-|-|TRBJ1-1
TGCAGCGCAACAATCGCGGGGGAGGGTACTGAAGCTTTCTTT
CSATIAGEGTEAFF
>TRBV12-3/TRBV12-4|-|-|TRBJ1-1
TGTGCCAGCAAATCCACAGGGCTTGCTTTCTTT
CASKSTGLAFF
>TRBV7-9|TRBD1|-|TRBJ2-7
TGTGCCAGCAGCTCCCGGACAGGGGCCTCCTACGAGCAGTACTTC
CASSSRTGASYEQYF
>TRBV30|TRBD2|-|TRBJ2-1
TGTGCCTGGAAGGCGGGAGCCTACAATGAGCAGTTCTTC
CAWKAGAYNEQFF
>TRBV27|TRBD1|-|TRBJ2-1
TGTGCCAGCAGTTTAGGGACAGGGGGGCGCAATGAGCAGTTCTTC
CASSLGTGGRNEQFF
>TRBV24-1|TRBD2|-|TRBJ2-1
TGTGCCACCAGTGACTCCGGGACTAGCGGGAGCACCTACAATGAGCAGTTCTTC
CATSDSGTSGSTYNEQFF
>TRBV6-1|TRBD1|once|TRBJ2-5
TGTGCCAGCAGTGCCCTTGGGAGGGACAGGGTGTCCCAAGAGACCCAGTACTTC
CASSALGRDRVSQETQYF
>TRBV6-5|TRBD2|once|TRBJ2-7
TGTGCCAGCAGTTACTTCGGGAGGTCGATCGACGAGCAGTACTTC
CASSYFGRSIDEQYF
>TRBV3-1/TRBV3-2|TRBD1|-|TRBJ2-7
TGTGCCAGCAGCCCCCAGGGGGCGGGGTACGAGCAGTACTTC
CASSPQGAGYEQYF
>TRBV2|-|-|TRBJ1-2
TGTGCCAGCAGTACCAGGACGGGGTATGGCTACACCTTC
CASSTRTGYGYTF
>TRBV2|TRBD1|-|TRBJ1-1
TGTGCCAGCAGTGAAGCGAGGACAGGGGAATTCGCTGAAGCTTTCTTT
CASSEARTGEFAEAFF
>TRBV19|-|-|TRBJ1-6
TGTGCCAGTAGGAGCCTTCATTCACCCCTCCACTTT
CASRSLHSPLHF
>TRBV4-1|-|-|TRBJ1-4
TGCGCCAGTGGGGAGACCGCAAATATAGAAAAACTGTTTTTT
CASGETANIEKLFF